The clone carrying this T cell receptor beta chain was counted ten times or more. Its antigen is currently unknown. V lost 3 bases to trimming and J lost 1 base, with 9 bases between them. Germline CDR1 and CDR2: MDHEN and SYDVKM. The CDR3 extends over 14 amino acids. The sample belongs to a study of T cells in Graves' hyperthyroidism and ophthalmopathy. Study summary: Once the initial diagnosis was made, peripheral blood was obtained before any treatment. Overall study results and limits: By a 13 V-J model, ophthalmopathy was set apart from stable hyperthyroidism.

Amplification of TCR beta CDR3 regions was performed using RNA transcripts as template. The HTBI primer set was used in a first-round RT-PCR of the TCR CDR3. From the multiplex PCR reads, TCRdb called clonotypes with MiXCR, one entry per CDR3 protein. The sample holds 600,000 or so distinct CDR3 sequences; 15% to 20% are singletons and the top ten take over 3.5%. Graves' hyperthyroidism showing no ophthalmopathy progression within 18 months was considered stable. The sequenced sample was blood. The clonotype was recovered from a woman aged 25 to 39 with Graves' hyperthyroidism. V is TRBV28 and J is TRBJ2-5; D not resolved. Here the CDR3 reads CASSFYEGQETQYF. As DNA, the CDR3 is TGTGCCAGCAGTTTCTATGAAGGCCAAGAGACCCAGTACTTC.